This T cell receptor beta chain originates from a study of T cell responses to AZD1222 COVID-19 vaccine. Profiling relied on immunoSEQ multiplex PCR, and the TCRdb table lists in-frame clones only, not all of them. The table lists 100,000 to 150,000 clones, around 90% of them singletons. Study-wide results and caveats: Two AZD1222 doses significantly raised spike-specific TCR breadth and depth over controls. Across spike, vaccine-associated CD4 TCRs were found, dominant at 160-218 and 743-854. Donors, mostly white British, included more females; clonal diversity was possibly underestimated. At baseline, just a handful of AZD1222 recipients tested seropositive.

Germline values: CDR1 SGHNT, CDR2 YYREEE (reference sequence). Trimming removed 3 bases at V and 1 base at J, with 18 bases between. The CDR3 consists of 17 residues. With respect to this clone: Its antigen is not known.

This receptor was taken from an adult in good health. The V call is TRBV5-4, the J call TRBJ2-3, with D possibly matching TRBD2 (6 bases). This specimen consisted of peripheral blood, obtained on day 0 of AZD1222 vaccination. CDR3 loop: CASSWRVSRQGTDTQYF. The CDR3 region has the DNA TGTGCCAGCAGCTGGAGGGTTAGCAGGCAGGGCACAGATACGCAGTATTTT.